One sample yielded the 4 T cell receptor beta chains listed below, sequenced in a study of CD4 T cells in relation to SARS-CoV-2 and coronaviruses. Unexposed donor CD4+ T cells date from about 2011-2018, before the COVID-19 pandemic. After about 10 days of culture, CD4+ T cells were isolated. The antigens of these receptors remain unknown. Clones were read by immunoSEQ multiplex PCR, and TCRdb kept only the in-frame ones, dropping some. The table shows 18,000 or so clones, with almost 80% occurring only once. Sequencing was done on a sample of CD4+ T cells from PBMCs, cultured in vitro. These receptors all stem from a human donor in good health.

CDR3 nucleotides: TGTGCCAGCAGCCTAGCGGGACAGGGGCATCCCTACGAGCAGTACTTC. Encoded protein: CASSLAGQGHPYEQYF. The chain recombines TRBV3-1 (or the pseudogene TRBV3-2) with TRBJ2-7, with 10 bases matching TRBD1. V dropped 4 bases and J dropped 2; count of bases not matched to a gene: 8. This CDR3 contains 16 residues. Germline V CDR1 and CDR2: LGHDT, YNNKEL (reference sequence).

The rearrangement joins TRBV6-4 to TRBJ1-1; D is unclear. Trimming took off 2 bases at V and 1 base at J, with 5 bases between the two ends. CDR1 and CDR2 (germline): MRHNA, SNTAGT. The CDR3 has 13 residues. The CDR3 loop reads CASSDGRNTEAFF. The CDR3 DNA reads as TGTGCCAGCAGTGACGGACGGAACACTGAAGCTTTCTTT.

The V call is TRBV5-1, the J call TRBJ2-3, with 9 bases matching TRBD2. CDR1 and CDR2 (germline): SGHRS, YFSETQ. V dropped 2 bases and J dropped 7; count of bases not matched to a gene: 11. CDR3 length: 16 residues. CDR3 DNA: TGCGCCAGCAGCTTAGGGACTAGCCCATCGTATTATACGCAGTATTTT. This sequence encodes CASSLGTSPSYYTQYF.

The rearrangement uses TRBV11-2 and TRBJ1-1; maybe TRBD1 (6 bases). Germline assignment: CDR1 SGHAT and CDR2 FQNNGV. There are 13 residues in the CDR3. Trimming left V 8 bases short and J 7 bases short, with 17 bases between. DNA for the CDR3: TGTGCCAGCCAAGCCGGGACATGGCTTGAAGCTTTCTTT. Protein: CASQAGTWLEAFF.